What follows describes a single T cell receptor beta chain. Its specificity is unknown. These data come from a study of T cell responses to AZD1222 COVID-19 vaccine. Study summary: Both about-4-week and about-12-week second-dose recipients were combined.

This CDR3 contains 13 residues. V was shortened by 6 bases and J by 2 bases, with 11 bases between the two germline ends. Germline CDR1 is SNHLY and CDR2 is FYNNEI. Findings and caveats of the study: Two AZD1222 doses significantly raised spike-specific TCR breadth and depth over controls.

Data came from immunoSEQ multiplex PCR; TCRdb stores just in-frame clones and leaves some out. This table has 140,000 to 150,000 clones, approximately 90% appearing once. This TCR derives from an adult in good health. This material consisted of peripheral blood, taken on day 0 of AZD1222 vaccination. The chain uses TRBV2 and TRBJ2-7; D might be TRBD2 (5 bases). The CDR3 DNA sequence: TGTGCCAGCAGGGGAGCGGTTACCTACGAGCAGTACTTC. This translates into CASRGAVTYEQYF. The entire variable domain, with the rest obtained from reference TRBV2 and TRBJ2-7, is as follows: EPEVTQTPSHQVTQMGQEVILRCVPISNHLYFYWYRQILGQKVEFLVSFYNNEISEKSEIFDDQFSVERPDGSNFTLKIRSTKLEDSAMYFCASRGAVTYEQYFGPGTRLTVT.